This record looks at one T cell receptor beta chain sequence and its context. Its antigen is unknown. Base-call qualities are not available, and no considerably larger clone is one nucleotide away. The data derive from a study of cytomegalovirus exposure and HLA in healthy donors (dated by TCRdb to the late 2010s). Regarding the complete study: An earlier analysis of some 600 of the donors reported 276 Gb of sequence data and 95 million to 140 million unique TCR beta sequences obtained from around 190 million T cells. An early release that covered around 590 HLA-typed donors contained approximately 320 gigabases of sequencing data and about 93 million unique TCR sequences. The genetic ancestry cluster associated with self-reported Caucasian donors included roughly 84% of the roughly 380 genotyped donors. The study was designed to test whether signatures of past pathogen exposure could be identified by cataloging public T cell receptors. The study profiled the T cell repertoires of approximately 700 subjects by immunosequencing and related them to cytomegalovirus serostatus. Along with the roughly 670-subject first cohort, a separate validation cohort of over a hundred different subjects was used. The study combined high-throughput TCR immunosequencing, statistical association of individual TCRs with disease status, and machine learning to predict cytomegalovirus infection status. A later analysis re-examined previously published TCR beta repertoires from more than 600 donors and added high-resolution HLA genotyping to investigate patterns of TCR occurrence. The later analysis used no new phenotypic data to find candidate immune exposures, relying instead on TCR beta sequences and their occurrence across donors. To decide whether each TCR beta V gene segment behaved as functional or pseudogenic, an earlier analysis of approximately 600 of the donors relied on high-throughput TCR beta sequencing. Donor age, sex, ethnicity and CMV serostatus were collected together with the repertoire data. A later genetic analysis used genome-wide SNP genotypes for 398 of the 666 donors, treating that subset as a discovery cohort. All discovery cohort repertoires had been generated using a single sequencing platform. Class I and class II HLA loci were covered by the typing at four-digit resolution. Typing coverage varied by locus: roughly 620-640 donors for A, B, C, DRB1 and DQB1; 522 for DQA1; 606 for DPA1; about 450 for DPB1. Five DR-DQ haplotypes were treated as single units for association and clustering because of strong linkage in the cohort. Across approximately 400 genotyped donors of the cohort, an average of roughly 250,000 unique TCR beta nucleotide sequences per donor were sequenced, and 15% to 20% of those sequences were non-productive.

Library preparation employed the immunoSEQ multiplex PCR assay. For the multiplex PCR, a mixture combining 60 forward primers for TCR Vbeta segments and 13 reverse primers for TCR Jbeta segments was used. Amplification of the CDR3 region of rearranged TCR beta genes was performed with a multiplex PCR assay on genomic DNA. On the Illumina HiSeq System, the amplified TCR beta libraries were sequenced as 87-base-pair reads. Under the source paper's analysis protocol: In a later analysis, 77 million or so unique TCR beta chains were counted across the approximately 640 repertoires, and about 10 million of these chains were shared by at least two donors. To remove PCR and sequencing errors, raw reads were error-corrected and collapsed into unique sequences using a nearest-neighbor algorithm that merged closely related sequences. To assign V, D and J gene segments, CDR3 sequences were aligned to IMGT reference sequences. Each retained sequence needed at least a six-nucleotide match to both a V gene segment and a J gene segment. Rearrangements were called productive when the CDR3 lacked stop codons and stayed in frame with V and J; all others were non-productive. CDR3 was defined according to IMGT convention as the region running from the second conserved V-encoded cysteine to the conserved J-encoded phenylalanine. In an earlier analysis of around 600 of the donors, sequences lacking an unambiguous match to a single V gene segment were excluded. An earlier analysis of 500 to 600 of the donors classified V segments as functional when productive rearrangements were above 56.7% and as segregating when the standard deviation between donors was above 5%. To diagnose cytomegalovirus status from the catalog of TCR beta chain sequences, a statistical classification framework was built. A later analysis assigned V and J genes by comparing TCR nucleotide sequences with IMGT/GENE-DB human TR gene sequences. Using the TCRdist pipeline, a later analysis assigned CDR3 sequences along with most-parsimonious VDJ recombination scenarios. A later analysis defined each TCR beta chain by its CDR3 amino acid sequence plus V-gene family, and excluded reads lacking a unique V-gene family. A later analysis removed several hundred highly shared, low-generation-probability nucleotide sequences to deal with suspected cross-contamination and a sequencing artifact. In a later analysis, a clonal expansion index was calculated for each public chain from normalized within-repertoire ranks of inferred template counts. In a later analysis, generation probabilities were computed using a VDJ recombination model fitted to out-of-frame rearrangements, and the results were checked against IGoR. Hypergeometric tests were used in a later analysis to score TCR-TCR, TCR-HLA and TCR-CMV co-occurrence, with a repertoire-size bias correction applied to the TCR pairs. In a later analysis, false discovery rates were estimated by permuting HLA or CMV assignments 20 times. In a later analysis, co-occurring TCRs were grouped using DBSCAN, with TCRdist sequence similarity added in when clustering inside HLA-allele-positive subsets. Repertoires with fewer than 30,000 or more than 120,000 public chains, plus five repertoires with anomalous nucleotide sharing, were excluded from co-occurrence clustering. In TCRdb, the immuneACCESS table is reduced to in-frame sequences with V and J assigned. These tables do not hold every clone; where another copy was compared, an unresolved V gene accounts for under half, and the others remain unexplained. That table gives V, J and clone size, and the DNA gave D and trimming. For this sample the table gives about 86,000 clones, of which about two thirds were detected only once. The top ten clonotypes cover under 8.5% of the sample.

The CDR3 holds 14 amino acids from the cysteine to the phenylalanine. Only the CDR3 DNA stays, 42 bases, in frame from base 1. In the germline V gene (reference sequence), CDR1 corresponds to LNHDA and CDR2 to SQIVND. Trimming removed 3 bases from V and 2 bases from J; the gene matches leave 2 bases unexplained. The cohort consisted of 666 healthy bone marrow donors. Cohort members were all nominally healthy when sampled, although unrecorded immune exposures were likely present. The donor was CMV seronegative and was included in the group of around 320 seronegative cohort members. A peripheral blood sample was provided by each donor, and peripheral blood mononuclear cells were used for TCR beta sequencing. The Qiagen DNeasy Blood Extraction Kit was used to extract genomic DNA from the blood cell samples. Results the study describes overall, beyond this receptor: Because the 87-base-pair reads could not distinguish some IMGT-functional V segments, including TRBV6-2 and TRBV6-3, those segments were excluded. The study gave a list of under 200 TCR beta chains associated with cytomegalovirus. A later analysis found that HLA-associated TCR beta chains were more clonally expanded and had lower generation probabilities than equally common non-associated chains. Roughly uniform sequencing depth across donors was assumed in presence/absence analyses, although this assumption may not hold. According to a later analysis, parvovirus B19, influenza, CMV and Epstein-Barr virus appeared linked to several top co-occurrence clusters. Cytomegalovirus status was reported to be diagnosed by the classifier with high specificity and sensitivity in both the original and validation cohorts. A cluster of highly shared sequence variants was judged likely to be a technical artifact of the sequencing pipeline. According to a later analysis, TCR association rates differed among HLA loci, with DRB1 alleles showing the most associated TCRs and HLA-C alleles showing the fewest. Most TCR sequences were observed very rarely across donors, whereas some public TCRs were present in many individuals. Because counts were too low, some 17 rarely observed V segments, including chromosome 9 orphons, were left out of the earlier analysis of some 600 of the donors. At a false discovery rate of 0.05, a later analysis linked fewer than 20,000 TCR beta sequences to specific HLA alleles. A few of the identified cytomegalovirus-associated TCR beta chains were confirmed in vitro to be specific for cytomegalovirus antigens. Assigning TCR associations to individual alleles was difficult when HLA alleles, especially DR and DQ, strongly co-occurred. According to a later analysis, most CMV-associated TCR beta chains appeared to be HLA-restricted, and the HLA associations seemed to be driven largely by CMV exposure. Immune exposure information for the cohort was limited to CMV serostatus. A later genetic analysis reported fewer N-insertions in productive TCRs among donors in an Asian-associated ancestry cluster than the roughly 670-donor mean. An earlier analysis of several hundred of the donors showed that most TCR beta V segments appeared in productive rearrangements either about 90% or about 30% of the time, which broadly matched IMGT annotations. Because some donors lacked HLA typing at each locus, the association tests relied only on the typed subset. Only TCR beta chains were sequenced in this cohort, and the absence of alpha or paired-chain data limited detectable features. A later genetic analysis associated a missense DCLRE1C variant with V-gene and J-gene trimming of TCR beta chains, and an independent cohort replicated the association. A further reported finding was that TCR beta sequences accurately predicted the HLA-A and HLA-B alleles for most subjects in the first cohort. It was suggested by the authors that the approach could potentially be generalized to other disease states and immunological phenotypes. Correlated functional status among segregating V segments might be attributable to linkage disequilibrium, but an unknown experimental factor could not be ruled out.

The receptor comes from a man in his sixties in good health and CMV-seronegative. Sample: PBMCs. The V gene is TRBV19 and the J gene is TRBJ2-3, and 7 bases in between align with TRBD1. In nucleotides, the sequence is TGTGCCAGTAGTATCGGACAGGTCACAGATACGCAGTATTTT. It encodes CASSIGQVTDTQYF.